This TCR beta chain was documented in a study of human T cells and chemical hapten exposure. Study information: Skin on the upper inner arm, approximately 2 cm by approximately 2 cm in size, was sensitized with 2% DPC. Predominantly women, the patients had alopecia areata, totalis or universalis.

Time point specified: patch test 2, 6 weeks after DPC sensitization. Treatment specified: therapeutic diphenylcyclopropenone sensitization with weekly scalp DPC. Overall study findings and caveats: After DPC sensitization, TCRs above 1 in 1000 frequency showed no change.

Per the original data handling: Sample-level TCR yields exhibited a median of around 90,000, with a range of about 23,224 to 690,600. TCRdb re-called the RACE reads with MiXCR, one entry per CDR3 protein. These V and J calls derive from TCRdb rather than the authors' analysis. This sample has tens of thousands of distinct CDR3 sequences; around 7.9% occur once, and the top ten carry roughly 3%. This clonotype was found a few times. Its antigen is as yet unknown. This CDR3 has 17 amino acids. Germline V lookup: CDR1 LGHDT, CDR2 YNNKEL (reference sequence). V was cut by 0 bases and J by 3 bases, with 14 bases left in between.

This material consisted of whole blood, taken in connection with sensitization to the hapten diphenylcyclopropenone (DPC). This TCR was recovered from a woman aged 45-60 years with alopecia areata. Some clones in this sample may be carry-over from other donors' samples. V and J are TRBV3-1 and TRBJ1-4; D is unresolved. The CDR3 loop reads CASSQDLAFAANEKLFF. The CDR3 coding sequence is TGTGCCAGCAGCCAAGATCTCGCTTTCGCGGCTAATGAAAAACTGTTTTTT.